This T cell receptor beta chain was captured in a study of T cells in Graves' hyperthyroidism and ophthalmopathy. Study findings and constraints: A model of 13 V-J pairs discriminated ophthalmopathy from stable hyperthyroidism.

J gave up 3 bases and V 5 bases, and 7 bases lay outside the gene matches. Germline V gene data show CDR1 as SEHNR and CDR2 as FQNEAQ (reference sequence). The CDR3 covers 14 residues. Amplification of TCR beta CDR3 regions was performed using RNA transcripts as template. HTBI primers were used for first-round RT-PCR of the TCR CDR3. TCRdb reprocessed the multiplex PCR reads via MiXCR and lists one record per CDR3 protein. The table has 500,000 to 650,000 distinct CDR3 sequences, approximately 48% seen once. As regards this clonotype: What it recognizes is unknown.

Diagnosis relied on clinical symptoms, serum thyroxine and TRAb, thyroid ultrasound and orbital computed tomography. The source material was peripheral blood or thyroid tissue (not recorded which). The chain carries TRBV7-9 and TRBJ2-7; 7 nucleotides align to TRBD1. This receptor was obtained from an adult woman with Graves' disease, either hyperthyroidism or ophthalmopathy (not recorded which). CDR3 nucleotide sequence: TGTGCCAGCAGCCGAACGGACAGGAACTACGAGCAGTACTTC. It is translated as CASSRTDRNYEQYF.